This T cell receptor beta chain was observed in a study of chronic HIV infection and antiretroviral therapy. This clonotype was recorded a few times. Each CDR3 protein is one row after TCRdb ran MiXCR on the 5' RACE reads. This sample has about 38,000 distinct CDR3 sequences, with about 7.4% found just once. The sequence was obtained from an adult who had HIV and had not received antiretroviral therapy, or was an uninfected healthy control (not recorded which). The sequenced material came from peripheral blood.

CDR3 bases: TGTGCCAGCAGCCCCAGGCGGGGGGTTAATGAGCAGTTCTTC. Its translation is CASSPRRGVNEQFF. V usage is TRBV7-8 and J usage is TRBJ2-1; 8 nucleotides match TRBD2. The CDR3 consists of 14 residues. Trimming took 5 bases from V and 7 from J; bases not matched to a gene: 7. Germline V gives CDR1 SGHVS, CDR2 FQNEAQ.